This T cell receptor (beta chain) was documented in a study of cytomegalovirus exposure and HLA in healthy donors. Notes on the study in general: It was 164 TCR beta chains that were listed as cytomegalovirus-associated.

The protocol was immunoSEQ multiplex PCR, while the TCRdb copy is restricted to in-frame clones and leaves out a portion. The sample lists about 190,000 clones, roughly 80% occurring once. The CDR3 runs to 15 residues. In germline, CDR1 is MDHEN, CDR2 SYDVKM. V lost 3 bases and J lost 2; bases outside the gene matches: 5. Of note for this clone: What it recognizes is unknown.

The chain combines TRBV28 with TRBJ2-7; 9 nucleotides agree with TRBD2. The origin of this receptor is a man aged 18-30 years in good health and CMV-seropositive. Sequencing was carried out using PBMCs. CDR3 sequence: CASSLAGGRAYEQYF. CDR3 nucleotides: TGTGCCAGCAGTTTGGCGGGCGGGAGGGCCTACGAGCAGTACTTC.